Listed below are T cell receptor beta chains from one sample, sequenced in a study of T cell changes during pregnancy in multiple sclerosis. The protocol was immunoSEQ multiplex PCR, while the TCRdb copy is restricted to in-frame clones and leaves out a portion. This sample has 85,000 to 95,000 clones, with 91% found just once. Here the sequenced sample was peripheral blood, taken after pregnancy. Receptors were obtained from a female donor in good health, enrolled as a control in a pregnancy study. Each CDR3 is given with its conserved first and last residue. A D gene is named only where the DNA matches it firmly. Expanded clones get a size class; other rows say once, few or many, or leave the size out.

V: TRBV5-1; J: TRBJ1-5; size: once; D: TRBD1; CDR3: CASSATGDQPQHF; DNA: TGCGCCAGCAGCGCGACAGGGGATCAGCCCCAGCATTTT
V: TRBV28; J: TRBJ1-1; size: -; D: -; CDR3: CASSFIGHQSTEAFF; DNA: TGTGCCAGCAGTTTTATTGGACACCAGAGCACTGAAGCTTTCTTT
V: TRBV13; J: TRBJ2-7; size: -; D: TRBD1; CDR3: CASSPGTESYEQYF; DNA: TGTGCCAGCAGCCCAGGGACAGAGTCCTACGAGCAGTACTTC
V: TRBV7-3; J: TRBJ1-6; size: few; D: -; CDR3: CASSLDSNSPLHF; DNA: TGTGCCAGCAGCCTCGACAGCAATTCACCCCTCCACTTT
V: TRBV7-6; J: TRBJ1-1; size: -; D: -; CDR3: CASSPSGTPRTEAFF; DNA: TGTGCCAGCAGCCCCTCCGGGACACCGAGGACTGAAGCTTTCTTT
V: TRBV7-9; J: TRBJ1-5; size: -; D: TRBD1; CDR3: CASSQTGGSNQPQHF; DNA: TGTGCCAGCAGCCAGACAGGGGGAAGCAATCAGCCCCAGCATTTT
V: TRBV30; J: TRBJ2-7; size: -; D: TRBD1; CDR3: CAWTPDRGTYEQYF; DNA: TGTGCCTGGACCCCAGACAGGGGGACCTACGAGCAGTACTTC
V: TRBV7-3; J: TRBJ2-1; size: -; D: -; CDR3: CASSSGDKGQFF; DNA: TGTGCCAGCAGCTCAGGGGACAAAGGACAGTTCTTC
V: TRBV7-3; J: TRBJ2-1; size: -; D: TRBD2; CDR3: CASSLTWSSGDGDNEQFF; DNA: TGTGCCAGCAGCTTAACATGGTCTAGCGGGGATGGGGACAATGAGCAGTTCTTC
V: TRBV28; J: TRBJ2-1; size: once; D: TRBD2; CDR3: CASSTGTSGTYNEQFF; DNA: TGTGCCAGCAGTACTGGGACTAGCGGCACCTACAATGAGCAGTTCTTC
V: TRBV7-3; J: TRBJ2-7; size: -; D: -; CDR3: CASSSRVPGEQYF; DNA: TGTGCCAGCAGCTCCAGGGTCCCTGGCGAGCAGTACTTC
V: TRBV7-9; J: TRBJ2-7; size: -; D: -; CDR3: CASSPSGYEQYF; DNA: TGTGCCAGCAGCCCCAGTGGCTACGAGCAGTACTTC
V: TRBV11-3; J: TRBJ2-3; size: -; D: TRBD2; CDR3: CASSDRTSGGINTQYF; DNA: TGTGCCAGCAGCGACCGGACTAGCGGGGGGATTAATACGCAGTATTTT
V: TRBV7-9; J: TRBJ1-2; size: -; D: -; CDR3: CASSPSGEGGYTF; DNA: TGTGCCAGCAGCCCTAGCGGAGAAGGTGGCTACACCTTC
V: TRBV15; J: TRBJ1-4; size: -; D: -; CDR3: CATSPLRGEKLFF; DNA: TGTGCCACCAGCCCTTTACGAGGCGAAAAACTGTTTTTT
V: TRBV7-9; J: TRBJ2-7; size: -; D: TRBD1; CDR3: CASSGDRGLNYEQYF; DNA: TGTGCCAGCAGCGGAGACAGGGGGCTAAACTACGAGCAGTACTTC
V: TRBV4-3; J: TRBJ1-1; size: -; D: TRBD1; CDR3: CASSLGTGGDTEAFF; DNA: TGCGCCAGCAGCCTTGGGACAGGGGGGGACACTGAAGCTTTCTTT